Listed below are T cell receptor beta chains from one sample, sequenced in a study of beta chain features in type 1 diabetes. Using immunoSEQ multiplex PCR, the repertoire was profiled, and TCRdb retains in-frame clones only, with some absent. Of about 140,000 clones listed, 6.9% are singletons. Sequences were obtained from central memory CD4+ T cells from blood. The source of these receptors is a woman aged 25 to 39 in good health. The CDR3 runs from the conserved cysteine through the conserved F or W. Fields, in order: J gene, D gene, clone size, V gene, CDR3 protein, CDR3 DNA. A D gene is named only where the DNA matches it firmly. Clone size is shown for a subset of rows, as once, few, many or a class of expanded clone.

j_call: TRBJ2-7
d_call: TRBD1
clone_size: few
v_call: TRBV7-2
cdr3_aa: CASSLVMGQGSPFEQYF
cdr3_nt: TGTGCCAGCAGCTTAGTAATGGGACAGGGGTCTCCTTTTGAGCAGTACTTC

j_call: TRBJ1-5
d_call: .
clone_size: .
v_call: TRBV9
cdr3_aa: CASSVGTAQPQHF
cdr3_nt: TGTGCCAGCAGCGTAGGGACTGCTCAGCCCCAGCATTTT

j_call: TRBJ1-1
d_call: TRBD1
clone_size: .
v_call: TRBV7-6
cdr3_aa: CASSLGQENTEAFF
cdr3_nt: TGTGCCAGCAGCCTGGGACAGGAGAACACTGAAGCTTTCTTT

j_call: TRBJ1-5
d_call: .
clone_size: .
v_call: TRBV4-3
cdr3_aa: CASSQEFVADSRSQPQHF
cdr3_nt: TGCGCCAGCAGCCAAGAATTCGTCGCGGACAGCCGGAGTCAGCCCCAGCATTTT

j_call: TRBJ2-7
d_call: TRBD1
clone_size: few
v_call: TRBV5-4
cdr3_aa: CASSQEGDRDYEQYF
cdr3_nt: TGCGCCAGCAGCCAAGAGGGGGACAGGGACTACGAGCAGTACTTC

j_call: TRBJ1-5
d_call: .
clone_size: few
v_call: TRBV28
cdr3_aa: CASSLPFQPQHF
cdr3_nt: TGTGCCAGCAGTTTACCCTTTCAGCCCCAGCATTTT

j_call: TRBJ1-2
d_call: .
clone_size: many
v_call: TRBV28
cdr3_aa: CASFSVNYGYTF
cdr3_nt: TGTGCCAGCTTTTCGGTTAACTATGGCTACACCTTC

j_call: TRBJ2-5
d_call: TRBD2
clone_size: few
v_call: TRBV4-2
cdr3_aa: CASSQRGSGNVETQYF
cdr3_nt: TGTGCCAGCAGCCAAAGAGGTAGCGGGAACGTGGAGACCCAGTACTTC

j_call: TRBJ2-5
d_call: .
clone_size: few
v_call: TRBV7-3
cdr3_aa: CASSLNSQETQYF
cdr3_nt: TGTGCCAGCAGCTTAAATTCGCAAGAGACCCAGTACTTC

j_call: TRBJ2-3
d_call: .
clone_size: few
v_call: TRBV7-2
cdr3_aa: CASSSSFYTQYF
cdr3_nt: TGTGCCAGCAGCTCGAGCTTTTATACGCAGTATTTT

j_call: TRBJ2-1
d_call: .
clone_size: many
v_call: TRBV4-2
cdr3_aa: CASSQDPLRGDEQFF
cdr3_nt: TGTGCCAGCAGCCAAGACCCCCTTAGGGGTGATGAGCAGTTCTTC

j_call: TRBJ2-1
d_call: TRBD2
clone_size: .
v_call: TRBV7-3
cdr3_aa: CASSSQLAGLVNEQFF
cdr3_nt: TGTGCCAGCAGCTCCCAGCTAGCGGGATTAGTCAATGAGCAGTTCTTC

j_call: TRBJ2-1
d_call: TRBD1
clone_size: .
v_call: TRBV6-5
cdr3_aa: CASRAGTVDNEQFF
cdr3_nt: TGTGCCAGCAGAGCCGGGACAGTGGACAATGAGCAGTTCTTC

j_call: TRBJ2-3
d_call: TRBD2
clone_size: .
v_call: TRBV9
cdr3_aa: CASSVSGLYTDTQYF
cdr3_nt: TGTGCCAGCAGCGTGTCGGGACTATACACAGATACGCAGTATTTT

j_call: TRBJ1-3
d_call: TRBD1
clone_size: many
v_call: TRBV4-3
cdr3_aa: CASSQEGQPGNTIYF
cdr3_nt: TGCGCCAGCAGCCAAGAGGGACAGCCGGGAAACACCATATATTTT

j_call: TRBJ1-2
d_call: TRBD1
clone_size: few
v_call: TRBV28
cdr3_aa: CASSPLPGQGALSLGYTF
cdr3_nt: TGTGCCAGTTCTCCACTCCCGGGACAGGGGGCGCTTAGCTTAGGCTACACCTTC

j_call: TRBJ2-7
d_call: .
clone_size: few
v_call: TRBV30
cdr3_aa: CACDVGVTSLYEQYF
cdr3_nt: TGTGCCTGCGATGTCGGTGTCACTTCACTTTACGAGCAGTACTTC

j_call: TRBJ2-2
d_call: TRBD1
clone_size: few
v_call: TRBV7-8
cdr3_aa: CASSLAPGGRTGELFF
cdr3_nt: TGTGCCAGCAGCTTAGCGCCAGGGGGCAGAACCGGGGAGCTGTTTTTT

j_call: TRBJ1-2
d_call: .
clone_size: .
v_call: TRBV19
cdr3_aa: CASSMRGAGERYTF
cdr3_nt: TGTGCCAGTAGTATGCGGGGGGCTGGGGAACGCTACACCTTC

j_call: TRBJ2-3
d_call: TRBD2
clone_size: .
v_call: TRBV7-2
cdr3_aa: CASSWLPGGKLRSTDTQYF
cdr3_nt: TGTGCCAGCAGCTGGCTGCCGGGAGGTAAATTAAGGAGCACAGATACGCAGTATTTT

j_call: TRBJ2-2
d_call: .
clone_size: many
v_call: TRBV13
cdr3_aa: CASSYQQGSYTGELFF
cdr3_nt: TGTGCCAGCAGCTACCAACAGGGAAGCTACACCGGGGAGCTGTTTTTT

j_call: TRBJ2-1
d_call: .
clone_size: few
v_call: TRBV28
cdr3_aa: CASSLGPDGGQFF
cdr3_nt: TGTGCCAGCAGTTTAGGCCCCGACGGGGGGCAGTTCTTC

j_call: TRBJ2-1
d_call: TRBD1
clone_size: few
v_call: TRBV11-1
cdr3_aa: CASSLRGTEYNEQFF
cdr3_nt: TGTGCCAGCAGCCTAAGGGGGACAGAATACAATGAGCAGTTCTTC

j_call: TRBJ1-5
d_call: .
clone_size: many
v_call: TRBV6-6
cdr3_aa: CASSDRLSNQPQHF
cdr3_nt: TGTGCCAGCAGCGACAGGCTTAGCAATCAGCCCCAGCATTTT

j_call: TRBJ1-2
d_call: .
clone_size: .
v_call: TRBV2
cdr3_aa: CASSADTYLNYGYTF
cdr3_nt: TGTGCCAGCAGCGCCGACACGTACTTGAACTATGGCTACACCTTC

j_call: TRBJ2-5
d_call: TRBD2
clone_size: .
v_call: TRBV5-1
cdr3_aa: CASSLAAGEGGTQYF
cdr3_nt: TGCGCCAGCAGCTTGGCCGCGGGAGAGGGCGGGACCCAGTACTTC

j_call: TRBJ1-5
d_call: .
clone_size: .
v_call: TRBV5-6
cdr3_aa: CASSLRGPGANQPQHF
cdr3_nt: TGTGCCAGCAGCTTGAGAGGCCCTGGGGCCAATCAGCCCCAGCATTTT

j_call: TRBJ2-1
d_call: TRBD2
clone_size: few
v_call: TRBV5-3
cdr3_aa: CASSQAGGYYNEQFF
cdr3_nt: TGTGCCAGCAGCCAAGCGGGAGGCTACTACAATGAGCAGTTCTTC

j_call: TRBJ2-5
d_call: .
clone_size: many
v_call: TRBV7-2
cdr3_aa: CASSLKTDRTQYF
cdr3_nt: TGTGCCAGCAGCCTGAAGACTGACAGGACCCAGTACTTC

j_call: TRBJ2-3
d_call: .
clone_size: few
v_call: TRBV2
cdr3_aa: CASHAGTDTQYF
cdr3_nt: TGTGCCAGCCATGCAGGGACAGATACGCAGTATTTT

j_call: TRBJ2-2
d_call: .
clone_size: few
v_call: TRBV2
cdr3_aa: CASTPVGGGTGELFF
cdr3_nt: TGTGCCAGCACTCCCGTGGGGGGAGGCACCGGGGAGCTGTTTTTT

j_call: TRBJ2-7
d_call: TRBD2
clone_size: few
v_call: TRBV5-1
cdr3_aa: CASSPGTSGNYEQYF
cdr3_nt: TGCGCCAGCAGTCCCGGGACTAGCGGGAATTACGAGCAGTACTTC

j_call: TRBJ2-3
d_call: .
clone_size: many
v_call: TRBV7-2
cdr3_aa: CASSPQGISTDTQYF
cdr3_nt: TGTGCCAGCAGCCCCCAGGGGATTAGCACAGATACGCAGTATTTT

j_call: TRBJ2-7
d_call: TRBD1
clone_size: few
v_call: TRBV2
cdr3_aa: CASKNTDRGILYEQYF
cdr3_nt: TGTGCCAGCAAGAATACTGACAGGGGGATTCTCTACGAGCAGTACTTC

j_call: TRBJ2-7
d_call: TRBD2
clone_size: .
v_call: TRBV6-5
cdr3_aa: CASRPTSGSYEQYF
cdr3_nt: TGTGCCAGCAGACCGACTAGCGGGAGTTACGAGCAGTACTTC

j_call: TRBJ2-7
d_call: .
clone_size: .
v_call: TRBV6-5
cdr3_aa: CASSAERLREQYF
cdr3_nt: TGTGCCAGCAGTGCCGAGCGGTTGCGCGAGCAGTACTTC

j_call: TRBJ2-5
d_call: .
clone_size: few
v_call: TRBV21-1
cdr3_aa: CASSKDIGPGTSVEETQYF
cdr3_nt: TGTGCCAGCAGCAAAGATATAGGCCCCGGGACTAGCGTCGAAGAGACCCAGTACTTC

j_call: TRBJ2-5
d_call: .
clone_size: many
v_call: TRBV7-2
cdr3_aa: CASSLMGRGETQYF
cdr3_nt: TGTGCCAGCAGCCTAATGGGCAGGGGCGAGACCCAGTACTTC

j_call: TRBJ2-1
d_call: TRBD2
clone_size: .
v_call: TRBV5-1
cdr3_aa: CASSPPTSDDNEQFF
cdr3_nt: TGCGCCAGCAGCCCCCCGACTAGCGACGACAATGAGCAGTTCTTC

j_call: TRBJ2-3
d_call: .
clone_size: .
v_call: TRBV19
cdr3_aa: CATQPPEVDTQYF
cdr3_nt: TGTGCCACCCAGCCCCCGGAGGTAGATACGCAGTATTTT